This T cell receptor (beta chain) was identified during a study of cytomegalovirus exposure and HLA in healthy donors (dated by TCRdb to 2015 to 2018). About the investigation overall: According to an earlier analysis of a few hundred of the donors, 200 million or so T cells yielded 117 million unique TCR beta sequences and about 280 Gb of sequence data. An early release that covered around 590 HLA-typed donors contained 300 to 350 gigabases of sequencing data and 65 million to 100 million unique TCR sequences. Of the roughly 410 genotyped donors, approximately 81% were placed in the genetic ancestry cluster associated with self-reported Caucasian donors. The study was designed to test whether signatures of past pathogen exposure could be identified by cataloging public T cell receptors. The T cell repertoires of around 670 subjects were profiled by immunosequencing and related to cytomegalovirus serostatus. Along with the roughly 700-subject first cohort, a separate validation cohort of over a hundred different subjects was used. The study combined high-throughput TCR immunosequencing, statistical association of individual TCRs with disease status, and machine learning to predict cytomegalovirus infection status. To study patterns of TCR occurrence, a later analysis re-analyzed previously published TCR beta repertoires from several hundred donors and added high-resolution HLA genotyping. The later analysis used no new phenotypic data to find candidate immune exposures, relying instead on TCR beta sequences and their occurrence across donors. An earlier analysis of fewer than 700 of the donors applied high-throughput TCR beta sequencing to assess whether each TCR beta V gene segment acted as functional or pseudogenic. Donor age, sex, ethnicity and CMV serostatus were compiled together with the repertoire data. A later genetic analysis used genome-wide SNP genotypes for 398 of the 666 donors, treating that subset as a discovery cohort. All discovery cohort repertoires had been generated on a single sequencing platform. Class I and class II HLA loci were covered by the typing at four-digit resolution. Typing coverage varied by locus: 629-630 donors for A, B, C, DRB1 and DQB1; roughly 520 for DQA1; about 570 for DPA1; approximately 470 for DPB1. Four to six DR-DQ haplotypes were handled as single units for association and clustering, since linkage in the cohort was strong. On average, 235,054 unique TCR beta nucleotide sequences were sequenced per donor among 398 genotyped donors of the cohort, with roughly 20% of those sequences being non-productive. The research as a whole found: Most TCR sequences were observed very rarely across donors, whereas some public TCRs were present in many individuals. Some IMGT-functional V segments, including TRBV6-2 and TRBV6-3, could not be told apart with the 87-base-pair reads, so those segments were excluded. According to the authors, the approach could potentially be generalized to other disease states and immunological phenotypes. HLA typing was unavailable for some donors at each locus, so association tests used only the typed subset. A total of fewer than 200 TCR beta chains were listed by the study as associated with cytomegalovirus. A further reported finding was that TCR beta sequences accurately predicted the HLA-A and HLA-B alleles for most subjects in the first cohort. In a later analysis, HLA-associated TCR beta chains showed more clonal expansion and lower generation probabilities than non-associated chains that were equally common. Seventeen rarely observed V segments, including chromosome 9 orphons, were excluded from the earlier analysis of 550 to 700 of the donors because counts were too low. CMV serostatus was the only immune exposure information available for the cohort. According to a later analysis, parvovirus B19, influenza, CMV and Epstein-Barr virus appeared linked to several top co-occurrence clusters. Presence/absence analyses assumed roughly uniform sequencing depth across donors, an assumption that may not hold. In a later analysis, most CMV-associated TCR beta chains were found to appear HLA-restricted, with HLA associations seemingly driven largely by CMV exposure. When HLA alleles, especially DR and DQ, strongly co-occurred, attributing TCR associations to individual alleles was difficult. Broadly in line with IMGT annotations, most TCR beta V segments showed up in productive rearrangements about 87% or about 30% of the time in an earlier analysis of approximately 640 of the donors. Cytomegalovirus status was reported to be diagnosed by the classifier with high specificity and sensitivity in both the original and validation cohorts. Compared with the roughly 710-donor mean, donors in an Asian-associated ancestry cluster had fewer N-insertions in productive TCRs, according to a later genetic analysis. A later genetic analysis associated a missense DCLRE1C variant with V-gene and J-gene trimming of TCR beta chains, and an independent cohort replicated the association. In this cohort, only TCR beta chains were sequenced, and detectable features were limited by the absence of alpha or paired-chain data. A few of the identified cytomegalovirus-associated TCR beta chains were confirmed in vitro to be specific for cytomegalovirus antigens. A cluster of highly shared sequence variants was judged likely to represent a technical artifact of the sequencing pipeline. A later analysis associated 17,000 or so TCR beta sequences with specific HLA alleles at a false discovery rate of 0.05. Linkage disequilibrium might explain the correlated functional status among segregating V segments, but an unknown experimental factor could not be ruled out. A later analysis found that TCR association rates varied across HLA loci, with DRB1 alleles showing the most associated TCRs and HLA-C alleles the fewest.

Libraries were made using the immunoSEQ multiplex PCR assay. A mixture of 60 forward primers for TCR Vbeta segments and 13 reverse primers for TCR Jbeta segments was used in the multiplex PCR. The CDR3 region of rearranged TCR beta genes was amplified from genomic DNA with a multiplex PCR assay. The Illumina HiSeq System was used to sequence the amplified TCR beta libraries as 87-base-pair reads. The authors' analysis ran thus. A later analysis tallied 75 million to 95 million unique TCR beta chains across the 660 or so repertoires, and about 12 million of those chains were shared by two or more donors. To remove PCR and sequencing errors, raw reads were error-corrected and collapsed into unique sequences using a nearest-neighbor algorithm that merged closely related sequences. To assign V, D and J gene segments, CDR3 sequences were aligned to IMGT reference sequences. For a sequence to be retained, a match of at least six nucleotides to both a V gene segment and a J gene segment was required. A rearrangement counted as productive if the CDR3 had no stop codons and remained in frame with V and J, and every other rearrangement counted as non-productive. Following IMGT convention, CDR3 was defined as the stretch from the second conserved V-encoded cysteine to the conserved J-encoded phenylalanine. The earlier analysis of some 580 of the donors excluded any sequence lacking an unambiguous match to a single V gene segment. An earlier analysis of fewer than 750 of the donors called V segments functional above 56.7% productive rearrangements and segregating when the between-donor standard deviation exceeded 5%. A statistical classification framework was built for diagnosing cytomegalovirus status from the catalog of TCR beta chain sequences. In a later analysis, TCR nucleotide sequences were compared against IMGT/GENE-DB human TR gene sequences so that V and J genes could be assigned. The TCRdist pipeline was used in a later analysis to assign CDR3 sequences and most-parsimonious VDJ recombination scenarios. In a later analysis, each TCR beta chain was defined by its CDR3 amino acid sequence together with its V-gene family, and reads lacking a unique V-gene family were excluded. As a way to deal with suspected cross-contamination and a sequencing artifact, a later analysis dropped 450 to 600 nucleotide sequences that were highly shared and had low generation probability. For each public chain, a later analysis derived a clonal expansion index from normalized ranks of inferred template counts within each repertoire. A later analysis computed generation probabilities with a VDJ recombination model fitted to out-of-frame rearrangements, and checked the results against IGoR. Hypergeometric tests were used in a later analysis to score TCR-TCR, TCR-HLA and TCR-CMV co-occurrence, with a repertoire-size bias correction applied to the TCR pairs. To estimate false discovery rates, a later analysis permuted the HLA or CMV assignments 20 times. In a later analysis, co-occurring TCRs were grouped using DBSCAN, and TCRdist sequence similarity was added for clustering within HLA-allele-positive subsets. For co-occurrence clustering, repertoires with fewer than 30,000 or more than 120,000 public chains were excluded, along with 4 to 6 repertoires with anomalous nucleotide sharing. As stored in TCRdb, this immuneACCESS dataset retains in-frame rearrangements with V and J assigned. A fraction of the clones does not appear; measured against another copy, unresolved V genes explain less than half of the discrepancy, and the remainder lacks a known reason. For V, J and clone size, that table is used; D and trimming come from the DNA. This sample comprises fewer than 200,000 clones, about 77% of them detected only once. The top ten clonotypes cover around 1.3% of the sample.

About this clone: No cognate antigen has been identified for it. Per-nucleotide qualities are absent, and no much larger clonotype sits a single base away.

The cohort comprised approximately 700 healthy bone marrow donors. Cohort members were all nominally healthy when sampled, although unrecorded immune exposures were likely present. The donor tested CMV seronegative and was one of the 352 seronegative cohort members. A peripheral blood sample was collected from each donor, and TCR beta sequencing was performed on peripheral blood mononuclear cells. Genomic DNA extraction from the blood cell samples was performed with the Qiagen DNeasy Blood Extraction Kit. From a lookup of the germline V gene (reference sequence), CDR1 and CDR2 are PRHDT and FYEKMQ. A distance of 5 bases separates the germline ends of V and J, which lose 1 base and 7 bases respectively. Its CDR3 holds 12 amino acids, cysteine through phenylalanine. This entry keeps only the CDR3 DNA: 36 bases, framed from base 1.

The chain couples TRBV13 to TRBJ1-5, with the D gene not clear enough to name. This clonotype originated in a woman aged 45-65 years in good health and CMV-seronegative. Source material: PBMCs. CDR3 sequence: CASSLAGQPQHF. The nucleotide sequence reads TGTGCCAGCAGCTTAGCAGGCCAGCCCCAGCATTTT.